This TCR beta chain was sequenced during a study of T cell repertoires in cytomegalovirus infection. Whole-study context: CMV infection and matching HLA type were both indicated by public TCR beta signatures. Findings and limits, study-wide: Of the TCR beta families, the public ones yielded a cumulative frequency that identified carriers of CMV plus the relevant HLA. The response measured ex vivo was dominated by TCR beta clonotypes (HLA-C-restricted and CMV-specific).

A note on this clonotype: Its antigen remains unknown.

TCRdb redid the calling of the reads with MiXCR, one entry per CDR3 protein. The sample records about 700,000 distinct CDR3 sequences, approximately 33% being singletons. The CDR3 has 12 amino acids. The V and J ends lost 1 base and 8 bases respectively, with 9 bases between them. Germline V gene sequence: CDR1 DFQATT, CDR2 SNEGSKA (reference sequence). Sequenced here: cultured PBMCs, sampled from culture after CMV antigen stimulation. The sequence derives from a human donor in good health (CMV status not recorded). Some clones in this sample may be carry-over from other donors' samples. This chain connects TRBV20-1 to TRBJ2-1; D might be TRBD2 (6 bases). The CDR3 loop reads CSARGGNYEQFF. The CDR3 DNA reads TGCAGTGCTAGAGGCGGGAACTATGAGCAGTTCTTC.